The 22 T cell receptor beta chains listed next were all sequenced from one sample in a study of blood T cell repertoires in COVID-19. The table came from immunoSEQ multiplex PCR; TCRdb's copy has only in-frame clones and leaves some out. The sample has about 190,000 clones, 70% to 90% seen once. The sample consisted of peripheral blood. Every receptor here comes from a woman aged 70-85 years with active or convalescent COVID-19.

J is TRBJ2-1 and V is TRBV9, with 13 bases matching TRBD2. The CDR3 spans 16 residues. The J segment lost 7 bases and the V segment lost 4 bases, leaving 8 bases of the junction unmatched. Germline loops: CDR1 SGDLS, CDR2 YYNGEE. The CDR3 region is CASSLGTSGTVNEQFF. Written as DNA, the CDR3 is TGTGCCAGCAGCCTGGGGACTAGCGGGACTGTGAATGAGCAGTTCTTC.

The chain employs TRBV7-9 and TRBJ2-3, with D tentatively TRBD1 (7 bases). CDR3 size: 17 residues. CDR1 SEHNR and CDR2 FQNEAQ come from the germline V gene (reference sequence). V shed 6 bases and J shed 2 bases, with 21 bases lying between them. The CDR3 loop is CASSPGSTGTDTDTQYF. CDR3 nucleotides: TGTGCCAGCAGTCCCGGATCGACAGGGACTGACACAGATACGCAGTATTTT.

The chain carries TRBV14 and TRBJ1-2; 8 nucleotides align to TRBD1. J gave up 2 bases and V 0 bases, and 8 bases lay outside the gene matches. The germline CDR1 and CDR2 sequences are SGHDN and FVKESK. The CDR3 extends over 17 amino acids. DNA of the CDR3: TGTGCCAGCAGCCAAGATCCCGCAGGGGGCGAGAACTATGGCTACACCTTC. Translation gives CASSQDPAGGENYGYTF.

The rearrangement links TRBV30 to TRBJ1-1; the D gene is possibly TRBD1 (6 bases). Germline V gene sequence: CDR1 GTSNPN, CDR2 SVGIG (reference sequence). Trimming left V 2 bases short and J 7 bases short, with 11 bases between. The CDR3 is 12 amino acids. CDR3 coding DNA: TGTGCCTGGAGTTCTTGGGGGCTTGAAGCTTTCTTT. It translates to CAWSSWGLEAFF.

The chain joins TRBV25-1 to TRBJ2-1; 9 bases are a match to TRBD2. Trimming cost V 2 bases and J 7 bases; bases outside gene matches: 12. Germline-derived CDR1 and CDR2 are MGHDK and SYGVNS. The CDR3 consists of 17 residues. CDR3 region: CASSEPLAGGPGNEQFF. For the CDR3, the DNA is TGTGCCAGCAGTGAACCCTTGGCGGGAGGGCCAGGGAATGAGCAGTTCTTC.

The chain recombines TRBV18 with TRBJ2-7; 12 positions agree with TRBD2. The CDR3 sequence is 16 residues long. CDR1 and CDR2 from the germline V gene are KGHSH and LQKENI. The junction had 2 bases not matched to a gene; V was cut back by 1 base and J by 1 base. The chain's CDR3 is CASSPRGTSGSYEQYF. The DNA for the CDR3 is TGTGCCAGCTCACCACGAGGGACTAGCGGGTCCTACGAGCAGTACTTC.

This clone was counted a single time. The rearrangement links TRBV9 to TRBJ2-2; perhaps TRBD2 as D (6 bases). Germline CDR1 SGDLS, CDR2 YYNGEE. Trimming pared 5 bases from V and 6 bases from J, leaving 17 bases between. The CDR3 consists of 15 residues. The CDR3 bases are TGTGCCAGCAGTCCCGAACTAGCTCCCCCCGGGGAGCTGTTTTTT. Amino acids: CASSPELAPPGELFF.

The CDR3: CASRLAGNEQFF. CDR3 nucleotide sequence: TGTGCCAGCAGGCTAGCGGGAAATGAGCAGTTCTTC. This chain links TRBV2 with TRBJ2-1, with 9 bases identical to TRBD2. CDR1 is SNHLY, CDR2 FYNNEI, per germline. There are 12 residues in the CDR3. With V trimmed by 6 bases and J by 7 bases, 1 base remained unmatched.

The rearrangement uses TRBV28 and TRBJ2-7; D is uncertain. Trimming pared 8 bases from V and 3 bases from J, leaving 8 bases between. Germline V gives CDR1 MDHEN, CDR2 SYDVKM. The CDR3 extends over 11 amino acids. CDR3 in amino acids: CASGPHYEQYF. The CDR3 DNA reads as TGTGCCAGCGGCCCACACTACGAGCAGTACTTC.

The chain has TRBV6-4 and TRBJ1-2; the match to TRBD1 covers 8 bases. V was clipped by 4 bases and J by 8 bases; unmatched bases: 9. Germline CDR1 reads MRHNA; CDR2 reads SNTAGT. This CDR3 comprises 14 residues. The CDR3 coding sequence is TGTGCCAGCAGTGCTGGGACAGGCTCTACGGGCTACACCTTC. This codes for CASSAGTGSTGYTF.

The chain carries TRBV3-1 (or the pseudogene TRBV3-2) and TRBJ2-3, with 8 bases aligning to TRBD2. The CDR3 length is 15 residues. J gave up 5 bases and V 5 bases, and 9 bases lay outside the gene matches. Germline assignment: CDR1 LGHDT and CDR2 YNNKEL (reference sequence). CDR3 sequence reads: CASSYRTLAGDTQYF. The CDR3 bases are TGTGCCAGCAGCTACCGAACCCTAGCGGGAGATACGCAGTATTTT.

Regarding this clone: Its ends do not fully match the called genes, so a read error is possible. V is TRBV28 and J is TRBJ1-5, with D perhaps matching TRBD1 (5 bases). The V gene's germline CDR1 is MDHEN and CDR2 SYDVKM. The CDR3 has 15 amino acids. The CDR3 nucleotides are TGTGCCAGCAGTTCCCGCCGACAGAGCAGTCAGCCCCAGCATTTT. This sequence encodes CASSSRRQSSQPQHF.

This clone was detected once. V and J are TRBV19 and TRBJ2-3, with TRBD1 identical over 7 bases. CDR1 is LNHDA, CDR2 SQIVND, per germline (reference sequence). The CDR3 spans 15 residues. The trim removed 4 bases at V and 0 bases at J, leaving 4 bases unmatched. The CDR3 region is CASSTGGVSTDTQYF. The CDR3 nucleotides are TGTGCCAGTAGTACAGGGGGTGTAAGCACAGATACGCAGTATTTT.

This chain links TRBV19 with TRBJ2-2, with a weak D call TRBD1 (6 bases). This CDR3 has 14 residues. Germline values: CDR1 LNHDA, CDR2 SQIVND (reference sequence). Trimming pared 5 bases from V and 6 bases from J, leaving 13 bases between. CDR3: CASSGGLFSGELFF. The CDR3 DNA reads TGTGCCAGTAGTGGGGGCCTATTCTCCGGGGAGCTGTTTTTT.

The chain uses TRBV28 and TRBJ2-7, with TRBD2 matching over 9 bases. The ends lost 4 bases at V and 4 bases at J; junction bases unmatched: 8. The germline V gene encodes CDR1 MDHEN and CDR2 SYDVKM. This CDR3 spans 15 amino acids. This CDR3 reads CASSSPAGGLYEQYF. Here the CDR3 DNA reads TGTGCCAGCAGTTCCCCAGCGGGAGGCTTATACGAGCAGTACTTC.

This clone was seen a handful of times. J is TRBJ2-5 and V is TRBV30; TRBD1 might be the D (7 bases). Trimming took 3 bases from V and 7 from J, leaving 21 bases between them. Per the germline V gene, CDR1 is GTSNPN and CDR2 is SVGIG (reference sequence). There are 15 residues in the CDR3. CDR3 region: CAWRIYGGGIGTQYF. CDR3 in DNA: TGTGCCTGGAGAATTTATGGAGGGGGCATAGGGACCCAGTACTTC.

CDR3 amino acids: CASSFTSGSWETQYF. The CDR3 nucleotides are TGTGCCAGCAGCTTTACTAGCGGGAGTTGGGAGACCCAGTACTTC. The chain is built from TRBV3-1 (or the pseudogene TRBV3-2) and TRBJ2-5, with TRBD2 matching over 11 bases. Germline assignment: CDR1 LGHDT and CDR2 YNNKEL (reference sequence). V shed 5 bases and J 5 bases; nucleotides not matched to a gene: 7. The CDR3 covers 15 residues.

The chain has TRBV2 and TRBJ1-2; 8 nucleotides agree with TRBD1. This CDR3 has 13 residues. The V gene end was trimmed by 7 bases and the J gene end by 2 bases; junction bases not matched to a gene: 3. In germline, CDR1 is SNHLY, CDR2 FYNNEI. The CDR3 protein is CASTWTGNYGYTF. CDR3 nucleotide sequence: TGTGCCAGCACCTGGACAGGGAACTATGGCTACACCTTC.

The rearrangement joins TRBV20-1 to TRBJ2-5, with 8 positions matching TRBD2. The germline gives CDR1 DFQATT, CDR2 SNEGSKA (reference sequence). Losses at the gene ends were 5 bases for V and 4 bases for J; bases not matched to a gene: 15. The CDR3 length is 16 residues. The DNA of the CDR3 is TGCAGTGCTGGTGAACCCAGCGGGAGTAGTGTAGAGACCCAGTACTTC. Its translation is CSAGEPSGSSVETQYF.

This clone was detected only a few times. In DNA, the CDR3 is TGCGCCAGCAGCTTGACAGGGGGGAACCAAGAGACCCAGTACTTC. It codes for CASSLTGGNQETQYF. The rearrangement uses TRBV5-1 and TRBJ2-5, with 8 bases lining up with TRBD1. The V and J ends lost 1 base and 0 bases, in that order; junction bases with no gene match: 2. There are 15 residues in the CDR3. Germline assignment: CDR1 SGHRS and CDR2 YFSETQ.

The chain combines TRBV7-9 with TRBJ2-1; D is ambiguous. This CDR3 is built from 16 residues. V was cut by 1 base and J by 5 bases, with 15 bases left in between. Germline values: CDR1 SEHNR, CDR2 FQNEAQ (reference sequence). The CDR3 spells CASSLGFGVGNNEQFF. CDR3 DNA sequence: TGTGCCAGCAGCTTAGGTTTCGGAGTCGGAAACAATGAGCAGTTCTTC.

This chain uses TRBV6-5 with TRBJ1-2; tentative D call: TRBD1 (6 bases). The CDR3 length is 15 residues. Trimming cost V 7 bases and J 8 bases, with 23 bases left between them. Per germline, CDR1 MNHEY and CDR2 SVGAGI. CDR3 amino acids: CASTRDLPGHGGYTF. For the CDR3, the DNA is TGTGCCAGCACCCGGGATCTTCCGGGACATGGCGGCTACACCTTC.